This T cell receptor beta chain was captured by sequencing in a study of beta chain features in type 1 diabetes. Study overall: The patient and healthy donor groups were comparable for age, gender and cell yields.

CDR1 is SGHDT, CDR2 YYEEEE, per germline. This CDR3 has 16 residues. The junction had 14 bases not matched to a gene; V was cut back by 4 bases and J by 5 bases. Expressed TCRB transcripts got sequenced, as all isolated RNA was reverse transcribed. Clones were sequenced by immunoSEQ multiplex PCR, and TCRdb holds only the in-frame ones, with some missing. The table includes 200,000 to 300,000 clones, roughly an eighth detected once. The genes are TRBV5-6 and TRBJ1-1, with 7 positions matching TRBD1. The sequence came from a woman aged 40-49 years in good health. The sequenced sample consisted of naive CD4+ T cells from blood. The CDR3 region is CASSRGTVARVTEAFF. CDR3 DNA: TGTGCCAGCAGCCGCGGGACAGTGGCTAGGGTGACTGAAGCTTTCTTT.